A selection of T cell receptor beta chains follows, all from one sample in a study of T cells in tuberculosis. Using immunoSEQ multiplex PCR, the repertoire was profiled, and TCRdb retains in-frame clones only, with some absent. The sample yields tens of thousands of clones, 87% seen once. The sequenced sample was PBMCs, obtained at tuberculosis diagnosis. These receptor sequences come from an adult with tuberculosis. Each CDR3 is given with its conserved first and last residue. Each record gives: D gene, clone size, CDR3 length, J gene, V gene, CDR3 DNA, CDR3 protein. D genes are given only for firm matches. A row's size may be missing; if present it is once, few, many or a size class.

. | . | 13 | TRBJ1-1 | TRBV5-1 | TGCGCCAGCAGCTCCGGACAGTACACTGAAGCTTTCTTT | CASSSGQYTEAFF
TRBD1 | . | 15 | TRBJ2-1 | TRBV4-1 | TGCGCCAGCAGCCGACCGGGACAGGGACTGGGTGAGCAGTTCTTC | CASSRPGQGLGEQFF
. | . | 13 | TRBJ2-1 | TRBV9 | TGTGCCAGCAGCGAAACGGGGGACAATGAGCAGTTCTTC | CASSETGDNEQFF
TRBD1 | . | 16 | TRBJ2-1 | TRBV5-4 | TGTGCCAGCAGCTTAGGAAACAGGGGGCTGAGGAATGAGCAGTTCTTC | CASSLGNRGLRNEQFF
. | . | 14 | TRBJ1-1 | TRBV5-1 | TGCGCCAGCAGCTATGGGGCGGCGAACACTGAAGCTTTCTTT | CASSYGAANTEAFF
. | . | 14 | TRBJ2-1 | TRBV11-2 | TGTGCCAGCAGCTTAGATCTTCGAGGAGGACCGAGGTTCTTC | CASSLDLRGGPRFF
TRBD2 | . | 16 | TRBJ2-1 | TRBV10-3 | TGTGCCATCAGTGATGGTAGCGGGAGTGGGTACAATGAGCAGTTCTTC | CAISDGSGSGYNEQFF
. | . | 16 | TRBJ2-1 | TRBV5-1 | TGCGCCAGCAGCTTGGCGGCTGGAGCTCTCTACAATGAGCAGTTCTTC | CASSLAAGALYNEQFF
. | . | 16 | TRBJ1-1 | TRBV5-1 | TGCGCCAGCAGCCCGTCCCGGGACTTGGGTCGTACTGAAGCTTTCTTT | CASSPSRDLGRTEAFF
TRBD2 | . | 16 | TRBJ2-7 | TRBV9 | TGTGCCAGCAGCCCTAACCTAGCGGGGGGGACCTACGAGCAGTACTTC | CASSPNLAGGTYEQYF
TRBD1 | . | 13 | TRBJ1-2 | TRBV7-9 | TGTGCCAGCAGCTTACCGGGACAGGGCCGCTACACCTTC | CASSLPGQGRYTF
. | . | 14 | TRBJ2-7 | TRBV2 | TGTGCCTTCAAGGTCAGGCTGCTCTCCTACGAGCAGTACTTC | CAFKVRLLSYEQYF
TRBD1 | . | 14 | TRBJ1-6 | TRBV9 | TGTGCCAGCAGCTTTACGACAGGGATTGAGCCCCTCCACTTT | CASSFTTGIEPLHF
TRBD1 | . | 13 | TRBJ1-5 | TRBV19 | TGTGCCAGTACCAGGACAGGGGTCGAGCCCCAGCATTTT | CASTRTGVEPQHF
TRBD1 | . | 14 | TRBJ2-1 | TRBV4-1 | TGCGCCAGCAGCCCTTTCGACAGGGCGGAGGAGCAGTTCTTC | CASSPFDRAEEQFF
. | . | 14 | TRBJ1-1 | TRBV9 | TGTGCCAGCAGCCCGCGGACACTGAACACTGAAGCTTTCTTT | CASSPRTLNTEAFF
. | . | 16 | TRBJ2-2 | TRBV25-1 | TGTGCCAGCAGTGACCCTGGCGGTGCGAACACCGGGGAGCTGTTTTTT | CASSDPGGANTGELFF
TRBD1 | . | 19 | TRBJ1-6 | TRBV4-3 | TGCGCCAGCAGCCAAGATTGGGGCAGGGGGTCCCTTCTTTCTTCACCCCTCCACTTT | CASSQDWGRGSLLSSPLHF
. | . | 13 | TRBJ1-1 | TRBV11-1 | TGTGCCAGCAGCTTAGTTACAGGCACTGAAGCTTTCTTT | CASSLVTGTEAFF
. | . | 15 | TRBJ1-2 | TRBV28 | TGTGCCAGCAGCTCATTCCGGGAGGCTAACTATGGCTACACCTTC | CASSSFREANYGYTF
. | . | 14 | TRBJ1-6 | TRBV30 | TGTGCCTCCCAGATTCTCAACTATAATTCACCCCTCCACTTT | CASQILNYNSPLHF
TRBD1 | . | 14 | TRBJ2-2 | TRBV30 | TGTGCCTGGAGTGTAGGGACAGGGGCCGGGGAGCTGTTTTTT | CAWSVGTGAGELFF
. | . | 12 | TRBJ2-1 | TRBV7-2 | TGTGCCAGCAGCTTAGGGGCGAATGAGCAGTTCTTC | CASSLGANEQFF
. | . | 16 | TRBJ2-2 | TRBV2 | TGTGCCAGCAGTGAATTGCGGGGAGGGAACACCGGGGAGCTGTTTTTT | CASSELRGGNTGELFF
TRBD1 | . | 16 | TRBJ1-6 | TRBV10-3 | TGTGCCATCAGTTCCGGGACAGGGGGTCAAAATTCACCCCTCCACTTT | CAISSGTGGQNSPLHF
. | . | 12 | TRBJ2-7 | TRBV4-3 | TGCGCCAGCAGCCAAGAAAGGAGCGAGCAGTACTTC | CASSQERSEQYF
TRBD1 | . | 19 | TRBJ1-6 | TRBV6-4 | TGTGCCAGCAGTGACTCGACCCAGGGGGGAGCCGTCTATAATTCACCCCTCCACTTT | CASSDSTQGGAVYNSPLHF
. | . | 14 | TRBJ1-6 | TRBV5-8 | TGTGCCAGCAGCTTAAGGCAGGGTAGCTCACCCCTCCACTTT | CASSLRQGSSPLHF
TRBD1 | . | 15 | TRBJ1-4 | TRBV5-1 | TGCGCCAGCAGCCCCACCGGGACAGGGGACGAAAAACTGTTTTTT | CASSPTGTGDEKLFF
TRBD1 | once | 13 | TRBJ1-2 | TRBV5-1 | TGCGCCAGCAGCCTCGACAGGGACTATGGCTACACCTTC | CASSLDRDYGYTF
TRBD1 | few | 14 | TRBJ1-2 | TRBV15 | TGTGCCACCAGTTCGGGGCGACAGGGTAATGGCTACACCTTC | CATSSGRQGNGYTF
TRBD1 | . | 15 | TRBJ2-5 | TRBV6-1 | TGTGCCAGCAGTGAACGGGCAGGGGGCGCGGAGACCCAGTACTTC | CASSERAGGAETQYF
TRBD1 | . | 18 | TRBJ2-3 | TRBV11-1 | TGTGCCAGCAGCTTGGGTTTCCGAGATGAGGACAGGGGCGATACGCAGTATTTT | CASSLGFRDEDRGDTQYF
TRBD1 | . | 14 | TRBJ2-2 | TRBV5-4 | TGTGCCAGCAGCTTGGGGACAGGGACCGGGGAGCTGTTTTTT | CASSLGTGTGELFF
. | once | 11 | TRBJ2-1 | TRBV6-5 | TGTGCCAGCAGTTATAACAATGAGCAGTTCTTC | CASSYNNEQFF
. | . | 15 | TRBJ1-5 | TRBV6-6 | TGTGCCAGCAGGCAACAGGGATATAGCAATCAGCCCCAGCATTTT | CASRQQGYSNQPQHF
. | once | 15 | TRBJ2-3 | TRBV27 | TGTGCCAGCAGTTTCCTCGGGATTGACACAGATACGCAGTATTTT | CASSFLGIDTDTQYF
. | . | 14 | TRBJ2-1 | TRBV6-4 | TGTGCCAGCAAACGGGACACCTCCTACAATGAGCAGTTCTTC | CASKRDTSYNEQFF
. | . | 13 | TRBJ1-2 | TRBV30 | TGTGCCTGGAGTGAACAGGCGAACTATGGCTACACCTTC | CAWSEQANYGYTF
TRBD2 | . | 17 | TRBJ2-2 | TRBV27 | TGTGCCACCCACGGGACTAGCGGGCCACATGCCACCGGGGAGCTGTTTTTT | CATHGTSGPHATGELFF
. | . | 17 | TRBJ1-3 | TRBV7-2 | TGTGCCAGCAGCTTAGGGGCGGGACCGATCTCTGGAAACACCATATATTTT | CASSLGAGPISGNTIYF
TRBD2 | . | 15 | TRBJ2-7 | TRBV7-2 | TGTGCCAGCAGCCGAGGGTCTAGCGGATCTCAGGAGCAGTACTTC | CASSRGSSGSQEQYF
TRBD1 | . | 15 | TRBJ1-2 | TRBV13 | TGTGCCAGCAGCTCGGACCTGACAGGGTACTATGGCTACACCTTC | CASSSDLTGYYGYTF
TRBD1 | . | 20 | TRBJ1-2 | TRBV4-1 | TGCGCCAGCAGCCAAGCCTGGCCCTTCGGAGGGGGCGCTGCGGACTATGGCTACACCTTC | CASSQAWPFGGGAADYGYTF
. | . | 15 | TRBJ2-7 | TRBV6-5 | TGTGCCAGCAGTAGTGGACCCTGGAGGCTCTACGAGCAGTACTTC | CASSSGPWRLYEQYF
TRBD2 | . | 12 | TRBJ2-1 | TRBV6-5 | TGTGCCAGCACCAAACCGGGGGGAGAGCAGTTCTTC | CASTKPGGEQFF
. | few | 13 | TRBJ1-6 | TRBV10-3 | TGTGCCACTGTGGGCCGGTTAGACTCACCCCTCCACTTT | CATVGRLDSPLHF
. | . | 15 | TRBJ2-2 | TRBV19 | TGTGCCAGTAGTCTTACTACGCTGAACACCGGGGAGCTGTTTTTT | CASSLTTLNTGELFF
TRBD2 | . | 15 | TRBJ2-1 | TRBV7-8 | TGTGCCAGCAGCCATAGCGGGGGGGCCTTGAATGAGCAGTTCTTC | CASSHSGGALNEQFF
. | . | 13 | TRBJ1-1 | TRBV28 | TGTGCCAGCAAAGTACCGGGTTACACTGAAGCTTTCTTT | CASKVPGYTEAFF
. | . | 14 | TRBJ1-4 | TRBV7-8 | TGTGCCAGCACGAGGGAAGGGTTTAATGAAAAACTGTTTTTT | CASTREGFNEKLFF
TRBD1 | . | 18 | TRBJ2-7 | TRBV10-1 | TGCGCCAGCAGTGAGTCATCAATCGGGGACAGGGGAGCCTACGAGCAGTACTTC | CASSESSIGDRGAYEQYF